A single sample gave rise to the 25 T cell receptor beta chains below, sequenced in a study of T cell responses to AZD1222 COVID-19 vaccine. Libraries were prepared by immunoSEQ multiplex PCR; TCRdb keeps only in-frame clonotypes and omits some of them. The repertoire has 110,000 to 150,000 clones, 70% to 90% of them found once; the top ten carry around 7.8%. The sequences come from peripheral blood, collected on day 0 of AZD1222 vaccination. These receptors all come from an adult in good health.

The chain recombines TRBV5-1 with TRBJ2-1, with 7 bases matching TRBD2. This CDR3 has 14 amino acids. V lost 4 bases, J lost 6 bases, and 7 bases stayed unmatched. Germline V CDR1 and CDR2: SGHRS, YFSETQ. The CDR3: CASSPRDYSNEQFF. The CDR3 DNA sequence: TGCGCCAGCAGCCCCCGGGACTACAGCAATGAGCAGTTCTTC.

The J gene is TRBJ2-3, the V gene TRBV10-1, with 8 bases that match TRBD2. The CDR3 length is 18 residues. V lost 2 bases, J lost 3 bases, and 13 bases stayed unmatched. CDR1 is WNHNN and CDR2 is SYGVQD in the germline V gene (reference sequence). CDR3 in DNA: TGCGCCAGCAGTGAGCGCCGTACAGCGGGAGAGGTGACAGATACGCAGTATTTT. Amino acid sequence: CASSERRTAGEVTDTQYF.

The genes are TRBV4-1 and TRBJ1-6; D remains ambiguous. The germline V gene encodes CDR1 MGHRA and CDR2 YSYEKL. V lost 2 bases and J lost 0, with 14 bases in between. This CDR3 is 18 amino acids long. CDR3 sequence: CASSQSPGPSSYNSPLHF. The CDR3 nucleotides read TGCGCCAGCAGCCAATCCCCGGGTCCGAGCTCCTATAATTCACCCCTCCACTTT.

The gene calls are TRBV3-1 (or the pseudogene TRBV3-2) and TRBJ2-1, with D perhaps TRBD1 (5 bases). Germline lookup yields CDR1 LGHDT and CDR2 YNNKEL (reference sequence). Trimming cost V 5 bases and J 8 bases, with 13 bases left between them. CDR3 size: 13 residues. The CDR3 sequence: CASSDSAVYEQFF. CDR3 bases: TGTGCCAGCAGCGACAGCGCCGTCTATGAGCAGTTCTTC.

This rearrangement joins TRBV6-6 to TRBJ1-5; 8 bases are shared with TRBD1. Trimming took 6 bases from V and 7 from J; bases not matched to a gene: 14. Germline assignment: CDR1 MNHNY and CDR2 SVGAGI (reference sequence). There are 16 residues in the CDR3. The CDR3, as DNA: TGTGCCAGCAGGTCCCCCGGACAGGGAACGCCGCAGCCCCAGCATTTT. This gives the protein CASRSPGQGTPQPQHF.

The rearrangement uses TRBV12-3 or TRBV12-4 and TRBJ1-6; D not certain. The CDR3 runs to 12 residues. V was shortened by 6 bases and J by 8 bases, with 8 bases between the two germline ends. CDR3 bases: TGTGCCAGCAGCCCCCTGTATTCACCCCTCCACTTT. Encoded protein: CASSPLYSPLHF.

J is TRBJ2-3 and V is TRBV6-5; no firm D call. CDR3 length: 14 residues. CDR1 MNHEY and CDR2 SVGAGI come from the germline V gene. V lost 0 bases to trimming and J lost 5 bases, with 9 bases between them. The CDR3 region has the DNA TGTGCCAGCAGTTACTCTAGGCTGCAAGATACGCAGTATTTT. Its translation: CASSYSRLQDTQYF.

The genes are TRBV7-6 and TRBJ1-2, with D tentatively TRBD1 (6 bases). Trimming took off 5 bases at V and 4 bases at J, with 14 bases between the two ends. In germline, CDR1 is SGHVS, CDR2 FNYEAQ. This CDR3 comprises 14 residues. CDR3 in DNA: TGTGCCAGCAGCCCCTCCGGGGGCATCTATGGCTACACCTTC. It yields the protein CASSPSGGIYGYTF.

This chain connects TRBV30 to TRBJ2-7, with D tentatively TRBD1 or TRBD2 (7 bases each). The CDR3 spans 14 residues. The germline V and J ends were trimmed by 7 bases and 0 bases, with 16 bases remaining between them. CDR1 and CDR2 from the germline V gene are GTSNPN and SVGIG (reference sequence). In DNA, the CDR3 is TGTGCCTCCACCAGGGGGGGTTTCTCCTACGAGCAGTACTTC. Its translation is CASTRGGFSYEQYF.

The chain links TRBV5-1 to TRBJ1-1; unclear D gene. V shed 7 bases and J shed 0 bases, with 10 bases lying between them. From germline, CDR1 is SGHRS and CDR2 YFSETQ. This CDR3 is built from 13 residues. CDR3 protein: CASARAMNTEAFF. As DNA, the CDR3 is TGCGCCAGCGCTAGGGCAATGAACACTGAAGCTTTCTTT.

The chain has TRBV18 and TRBJ2-5, with 7 nucleotides matching TRBD1. CDR1 and CDR2 (germline): KGHSH, LQKENI. The CDR3 loop spans 14 amino acids. The junction had 4 bases not matched to a gene; V was cut back by 1 base and J by 5 bases. In DNA, the CDR3 is TGTGCCAGCTCACCACAAGCCAGGGGGGAGACCCAGTACTTC. This sequence encodes CASSPQARGETQYF. Supplemented by reference TRBV18 and TRBJ2-5, the full variable domain reads NAGVMQNPRHLVRRRGQEARLRCSPMKGHSHVYWYRQLPEEGLKFMVYLQKENIIDESGMPKERFSAEFPKEGPSILRIQQVVRGDSAAYFCASSPQARGETQYFGPGTRLLVL.

V and J are TRBV24-1 and TRBJ2-3; 7 positions match TRBD1. CDR1 and CDR2 (germline): KGHDR, SFDVKD. The V and J ends lost 6 bases and 0 bases, in that order; junction bases with no gene match: 5. This CDR3 has 15 amino acids. CDR3 nucleotide sequence: TGTGCCACCAGTCCGACAGGGAAAAGCACAGATACGCAGTATTTT. Protein: CATSPTGKSTDTQYF.

This clone was picked up a small number of times. The J gene is TRBJ2-5, the V gene TRBV5-1; 11 bases align to TRBD2. The CDR3 is 16 residues long. Germline-derived CDR1 and CDR2 are SGHRS and YFSETQ. V gave up 1 base and J gave up 1 base; unmatched junction bases: 3. The CDR3 spells CASSLRTSGLQETQYF. CDR3 DNA sequence: TGCGCCAGCAGCTTGAGGACTAGCGGGCTCCAAGAGACCCAGTACTTC.

The genes are TRBV12-3 or TRBV12-4 and TRBJ2-2; no definite D call. CDR3 size: 13 residues. V dropped 6 bases and J dropped 5 bases, with 10 bases sitting between them. The chain's CDR3 is CASSVRRTGELFF. CDR3 DNA: TGTGCCAGCAGCGTAAGAAGGACCGGGGAGCTGTTTTTT.

The rearrangement joins TRBV28 to TRBJ1-5; 9 bases are a match to TRBD1. Germline CDR1 reads MDHEN; CDR2 reads SYDVKM. With 3 bases clipped from V and 6 bases from J, the junction kept 9 bases outside the gene matches. This CDR3 has 16 amino acids. CDR3 sequence reads: CASSLGTGPKIQPQHF. For the CDR3, the DNA is TGTGCCAGCAGTTTGGGGACAGGGCCTAAGATTCAGCCCCAGCATTTT.

The chain links TRBV29-1 to TRBJ1-5; D might be TRBD1 (6 bases). V was trimmed by 4 bases and J by 7 bases, leaving 14 bases between them. The germline V gene encodes CDR1 SQVTM and CDR2 ANQGSEA. The CDR3 contains 13 residues. CDR3: CSVGEGGSQPQHF. In DNA, the CDR3 is TGCAGCGTTGGGGAGGGGGGGTCCCAGCCCCAGCATTTT.

This clone showed up just once. This chain links TRBV6-5 with TRBJ2-5; D might be TRBD1 (6 bases). This CDR3 is built from 13 residues. V lost 6 bases and J lost 5, with 13 bases in between. CDR1 MNHEY and CDR2 SVGAGI come from the germline V gene. The DNA for the CDR3 is TGTGCCAGCAGACAGGGCTCTGGGGAGACCCAGTACTTC. Its translation is CASRQGSGETQYF.

V usage is TRBV12-3 or TRBV12-4 and J usage is TRBJ1-6; no definite D call. V was shortened by 3 bases and J by 12 bases, with 9 bases between the two germline ends. The CDR3 runs to 12 residues. CDR3 loop: CASSLRVVPLHF. CDR3 sequence (DNA): TGTGCCAGCAGTTTGAGGGTGGTACCCCTCCACTTT.

The chain carries TRBV28 and TRBJ1-1; tentative D call: TRBD1 (6 bases). Germline V CDR1 and CDR2: MDHEN, SYDVKM. V was clipped by 6 bases and J by 2 bases, with 16 bases between them. The CDR3 loop spans 15 amino acids. The CDR3 region has the DNA TGTGCCAGCAGGCCTCCGGACAGCCACAACACTGAAGCTTTCTTT. It translates to CASRPPDSHNTEAFF.

The chain links TRBV7-2 to TRBJ2-3; D uncertain. The CDR3 covers 13 residues. V was pared by 2 bases and J by 1 base, with 4 bases between. Germline CDR1 and CDR2: SGHTA and FQGNSA. For the CDR3, the DNA is TGTGCCAGCAGCTTACTCCGCACAGATACGCAGTATTTT. Translating it yields CASSLLRTDTQYF.

J is TRBJ1-1 and V is TRBV19; D is perhaps TRBD1 (6 bases). V was trimmed by 7 bases and J by 5 bases, leaving 20 bases between them. Germline CDR1 reads LNHDA; CDR2 reads SQIVND (reference sequence). This CDR3 spans 15 amino acids. CDR3 DNA: TGTGCCAGTATGGGAGAGGGGGGAAGGAGGACTGAAGCTTTCTTT. The encoded protein is CASMGEGGRRTEAFF.

J is TRBJ1-2 and V is TRBV20-1; D uncertain. Germline CDR1 and CDR2: DFQATT and SNEGSKA (reference sequence). The CDR3 runs to 13 residues. Trimming shortened V by 4 bases and J by 5 bases, and 14 bases separated the two germline ends. This CDR3 is CSATDQSEYGYTF. The CDR3 DNA follows: TGCAGTGCTACTGACCAGTCTGAATATGGCTACACCTTC.

This chain joins TRBV12-5 and TRBJ2-5, with 7 bases lining up with TRBD1. Per germline, CDR1 LGHNT and CDR2 FRNRAP. V dropped 5 bases and J dropped 4; count of bases not matched to a gene: 1. This CDR3 has 12 amino acids. This CDR3 is CASGRQGETQYF. CDR3 coding DNA: TGTGCTAGTGGTCGACAGGGAGAGACCCAGTACTTC.

The gene calls are TRBV3-1 (or the pseudogene TRBV3-2) and TRBJ1-6; tentatively, D is TRBD1 (6 bases). The CDR3 has 14 amino acids. Trimming stripped 4 bases from V and 3 bases from J, with 7 bases between. CDR1 and CDR2 (germline): LGHDT, YNNKEL (reference sequence). In DNA, the CDR3 is TGTGCCAGCAGCCGACAGGACTATAATTCACCCCTCCACTTT. Protein sequence: CASSRQDYNSPLHF.

The CDR3 is CAIRSGGANYGYTF. The DNA of the CDR3 is TGTGCCATCAGGTCAGGAGGAGCTAACTATGGCTACACCTTC. The chain links TRBV10-3 to TRBJ1-2; D gene unclear. Germline lookup yields CDR1 ENHRY and CDR2 SYGVKD. V was clipped by 6 bases and J by 0 bases, with 11 bases between them. This CDR3 region has 14 residues.